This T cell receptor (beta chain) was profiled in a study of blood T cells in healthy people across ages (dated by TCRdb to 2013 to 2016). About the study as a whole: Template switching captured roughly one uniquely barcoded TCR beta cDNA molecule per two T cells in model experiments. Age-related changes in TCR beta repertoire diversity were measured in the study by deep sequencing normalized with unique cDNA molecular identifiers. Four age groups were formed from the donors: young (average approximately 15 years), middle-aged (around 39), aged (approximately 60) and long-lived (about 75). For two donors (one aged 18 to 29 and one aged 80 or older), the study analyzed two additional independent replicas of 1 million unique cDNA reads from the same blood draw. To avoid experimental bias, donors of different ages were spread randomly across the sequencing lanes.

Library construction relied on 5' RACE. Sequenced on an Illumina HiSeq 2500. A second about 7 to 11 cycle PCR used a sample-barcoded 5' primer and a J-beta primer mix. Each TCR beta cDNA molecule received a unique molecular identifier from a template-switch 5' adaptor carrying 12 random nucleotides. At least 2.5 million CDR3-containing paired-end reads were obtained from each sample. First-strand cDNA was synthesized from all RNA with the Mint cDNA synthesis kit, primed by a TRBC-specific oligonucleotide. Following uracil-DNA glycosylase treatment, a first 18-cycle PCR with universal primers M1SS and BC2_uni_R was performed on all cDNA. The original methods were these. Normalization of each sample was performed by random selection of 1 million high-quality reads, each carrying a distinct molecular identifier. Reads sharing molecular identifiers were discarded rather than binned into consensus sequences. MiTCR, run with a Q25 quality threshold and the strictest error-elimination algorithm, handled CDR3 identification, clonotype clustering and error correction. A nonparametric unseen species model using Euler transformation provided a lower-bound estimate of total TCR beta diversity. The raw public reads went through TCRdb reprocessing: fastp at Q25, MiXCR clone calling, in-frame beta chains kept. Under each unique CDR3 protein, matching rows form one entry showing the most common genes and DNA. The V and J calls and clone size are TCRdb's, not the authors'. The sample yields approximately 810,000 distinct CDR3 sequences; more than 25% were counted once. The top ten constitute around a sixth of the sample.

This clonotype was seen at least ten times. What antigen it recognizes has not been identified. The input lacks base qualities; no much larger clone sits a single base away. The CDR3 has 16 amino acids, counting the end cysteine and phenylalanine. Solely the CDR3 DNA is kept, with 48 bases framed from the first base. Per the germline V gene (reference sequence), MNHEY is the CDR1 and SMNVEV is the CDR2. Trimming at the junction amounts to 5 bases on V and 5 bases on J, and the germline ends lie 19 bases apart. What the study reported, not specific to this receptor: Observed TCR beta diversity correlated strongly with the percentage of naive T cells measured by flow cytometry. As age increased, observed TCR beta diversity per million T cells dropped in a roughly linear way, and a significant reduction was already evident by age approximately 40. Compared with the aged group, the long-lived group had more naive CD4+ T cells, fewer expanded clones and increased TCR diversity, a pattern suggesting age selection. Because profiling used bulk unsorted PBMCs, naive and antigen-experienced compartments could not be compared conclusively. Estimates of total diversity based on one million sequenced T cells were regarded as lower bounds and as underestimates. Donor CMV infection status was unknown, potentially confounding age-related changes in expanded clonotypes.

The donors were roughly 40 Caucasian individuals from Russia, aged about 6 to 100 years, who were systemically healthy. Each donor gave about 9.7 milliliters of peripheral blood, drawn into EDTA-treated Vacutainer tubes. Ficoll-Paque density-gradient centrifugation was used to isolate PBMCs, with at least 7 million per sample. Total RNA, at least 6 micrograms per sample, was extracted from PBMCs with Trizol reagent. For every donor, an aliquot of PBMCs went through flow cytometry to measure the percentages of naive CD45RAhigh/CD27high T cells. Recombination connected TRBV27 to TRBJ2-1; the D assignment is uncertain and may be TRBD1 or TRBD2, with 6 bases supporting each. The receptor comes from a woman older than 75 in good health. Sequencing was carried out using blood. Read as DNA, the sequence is TGTGCCAGCAGTATCCTAAAGGGGGAGCGGGACAATGAGCAGTTCTTC. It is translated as CASSILKGERDNEQFF.